This T cell receptor beta chain was identified in a study of shared clonotypes between healthy human individuals. CDR3 length: 15 amino acids. Germline V gene sequence: CDR1 LNHDA, CDR2 SQIVND (reference sequence). V was clipped by 4 bases and J by 0 bases, with 10 bases between them. TCRdb's copy holds only in-frame clones and misses some; the assay was immunoSEQ multiplex PCR. The table records some 2,000,000 clones, 85% to 95% of them present only once. This sequence originates from a man aged 18 to 29 in good health. The J gene is TRBJ1-3, the V gene TRBV19; D gene uncertain. Sequenced sample: naive CD4+ T cells sorted from blood. Subset reported: CD45RA+ positively selected. CDR3: CASSNSGSSGNTIYF. DNA of the CDR3: TGTGCCAGTAGTAATAGCGGATCCTCTGGAAACACCATATATTTT.